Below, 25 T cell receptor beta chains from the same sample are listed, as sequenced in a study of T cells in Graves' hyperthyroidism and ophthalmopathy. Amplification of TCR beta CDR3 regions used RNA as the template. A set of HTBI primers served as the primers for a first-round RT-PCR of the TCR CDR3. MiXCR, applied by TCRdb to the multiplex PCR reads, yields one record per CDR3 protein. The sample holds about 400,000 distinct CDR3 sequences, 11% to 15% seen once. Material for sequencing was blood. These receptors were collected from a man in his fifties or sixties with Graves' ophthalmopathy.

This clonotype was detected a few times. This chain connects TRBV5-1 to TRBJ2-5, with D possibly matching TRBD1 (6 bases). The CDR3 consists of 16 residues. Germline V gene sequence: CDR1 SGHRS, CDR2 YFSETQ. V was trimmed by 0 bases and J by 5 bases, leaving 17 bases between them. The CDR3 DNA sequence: TGCGCCAGCAGCTTGGGGGGGACAAGGCCTGGGGAGACCCAGTACTTC. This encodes CASSLGGTRPGETQYF.

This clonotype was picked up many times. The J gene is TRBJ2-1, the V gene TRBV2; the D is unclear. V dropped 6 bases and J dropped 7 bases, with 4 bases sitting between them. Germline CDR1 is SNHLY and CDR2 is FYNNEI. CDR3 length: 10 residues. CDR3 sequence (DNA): TGTGCCAGCAGGGAGAATGAGCAGTTCTTC. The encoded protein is CASRENEQFF. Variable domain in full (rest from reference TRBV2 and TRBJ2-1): EPEVTQTPSHQVTQMGQEVILRCVPISNHLYFYWYRQILGQKVEFLVSFYNNEISEKSEIFDDQFSVERPDGSNFTLKIRSTKLEDSAMYFCASRENEQFFGPGTRLTVL.

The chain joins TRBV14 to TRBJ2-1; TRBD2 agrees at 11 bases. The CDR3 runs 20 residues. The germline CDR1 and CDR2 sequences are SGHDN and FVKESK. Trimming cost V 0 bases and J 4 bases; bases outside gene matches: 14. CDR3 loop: CASSQDFVSGRASGYNEQFF. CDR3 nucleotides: TGTGCCAGCAGCCAAGATTTTGTTAGCGGGAGGGCCTCGGGATACAATGAGCAGTTCTTC. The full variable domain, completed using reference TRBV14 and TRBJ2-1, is EAGVTQFPSHSVIEKGQTVTLRCDPISGHDNLYWYRRVMGKEIKFLLHFVKESKQDESGMPNNRFLAERTGGTYSTLKVQPAELEDSGVYFCASSQDFVSGRASGYNEQFFGPGTRLTVL.

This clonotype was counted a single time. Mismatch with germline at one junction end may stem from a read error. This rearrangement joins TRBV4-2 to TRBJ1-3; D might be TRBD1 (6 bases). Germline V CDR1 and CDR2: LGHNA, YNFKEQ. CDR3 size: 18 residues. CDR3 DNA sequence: TGTGCCGGCAGCCAGCAAGACTTGACAGGATCGGCTGGAAACACCATATATTTT. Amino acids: CAGSQQDLTGSAGNTIYF.

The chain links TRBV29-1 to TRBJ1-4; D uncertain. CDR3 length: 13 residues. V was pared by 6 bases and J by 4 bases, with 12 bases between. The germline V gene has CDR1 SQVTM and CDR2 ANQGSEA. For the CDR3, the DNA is TGCAGCGTCTCTCGAAACTATAATGAAAAACTGTTTTTT. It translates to CSVSRNYNEKLFF.

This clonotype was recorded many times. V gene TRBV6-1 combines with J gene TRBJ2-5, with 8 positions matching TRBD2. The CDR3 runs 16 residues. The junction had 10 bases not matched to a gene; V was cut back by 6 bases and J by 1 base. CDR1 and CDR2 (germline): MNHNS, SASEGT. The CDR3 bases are TGTGCCAGCAGCAATACTAGCGGATACCTCCAAGAGACCCAGTACTTC. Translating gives CASSNTSGYLQETQYF.

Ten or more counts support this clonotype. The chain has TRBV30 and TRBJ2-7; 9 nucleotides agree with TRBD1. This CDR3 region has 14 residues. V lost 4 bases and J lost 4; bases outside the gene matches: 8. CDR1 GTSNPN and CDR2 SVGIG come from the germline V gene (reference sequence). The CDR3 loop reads CAWTPGTGTYEQYF. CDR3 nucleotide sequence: TGTGCCTGGACTCCCGGGACAGGGACGTACGAGCAGTACTTC.

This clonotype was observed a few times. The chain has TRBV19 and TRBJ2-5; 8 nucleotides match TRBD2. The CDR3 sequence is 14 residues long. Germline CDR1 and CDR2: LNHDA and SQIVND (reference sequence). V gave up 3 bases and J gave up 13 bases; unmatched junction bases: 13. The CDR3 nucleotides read TGTGCCAGTAGTATGACGAGTTCGGGGACTAGTGCGTACTTC. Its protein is CASSMTSSGTSAYF.

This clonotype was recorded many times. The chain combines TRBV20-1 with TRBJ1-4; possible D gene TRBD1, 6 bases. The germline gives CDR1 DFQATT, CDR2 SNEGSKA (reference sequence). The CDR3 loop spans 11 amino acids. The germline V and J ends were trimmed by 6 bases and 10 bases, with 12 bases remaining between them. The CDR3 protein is CSAATGPKLFF. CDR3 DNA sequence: TGCAGTGCGGCTACAGGGCCAAAACTGTTTTTT.

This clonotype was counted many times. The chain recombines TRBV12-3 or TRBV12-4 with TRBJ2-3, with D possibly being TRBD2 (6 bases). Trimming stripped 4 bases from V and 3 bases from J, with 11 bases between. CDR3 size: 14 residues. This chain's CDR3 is CASSWGTWTDTQYF. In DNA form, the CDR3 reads TGTGCCAGCAGTTGGGGGACTTGGACAGATACGCAGTATTTT.

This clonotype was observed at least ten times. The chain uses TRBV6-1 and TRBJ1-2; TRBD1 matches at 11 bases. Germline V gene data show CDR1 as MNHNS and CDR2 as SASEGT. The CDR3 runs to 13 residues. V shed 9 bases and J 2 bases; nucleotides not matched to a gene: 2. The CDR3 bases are TGTGCCAGTGGGACAGGGGGGAACTATGGCTACACCTTC. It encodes CASGTGGNYGYTF.

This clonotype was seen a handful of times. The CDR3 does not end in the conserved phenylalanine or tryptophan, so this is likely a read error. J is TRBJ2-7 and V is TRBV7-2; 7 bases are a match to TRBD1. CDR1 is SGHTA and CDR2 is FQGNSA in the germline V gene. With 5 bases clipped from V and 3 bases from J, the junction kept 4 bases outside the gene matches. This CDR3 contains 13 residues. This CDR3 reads CASSRDRSYEQYL. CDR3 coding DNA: TGTGCCAGCAGCCGGGACAGAAGCTACGAGCAGTACCTC.

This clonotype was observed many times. CDR3 in DNA: TGTGCCAGCAGCTTAGATCCCGATCAGCCCCAGCATTTT. Translation gives CASSLDPDQPQHF. V and J are TRBV11-2 and TRBJ1-5, with unresolved D. CDR1 and CDR2 from the germline V gene are SGHAT and FQNNGV. The length of the CDR3 is 13 residues. Trimming stripped 0 bases from V and 5 bases from J, with 5 bases between.

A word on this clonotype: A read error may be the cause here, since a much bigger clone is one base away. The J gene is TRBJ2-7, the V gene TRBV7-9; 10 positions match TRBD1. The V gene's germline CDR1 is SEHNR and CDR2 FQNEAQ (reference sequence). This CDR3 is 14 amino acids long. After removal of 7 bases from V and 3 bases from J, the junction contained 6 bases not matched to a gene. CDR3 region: CASNLDRGLYEQYF. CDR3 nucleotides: TGTGCCAGCAACCTCGACAGGGGGCTCTACGAGCAGTACTTC.

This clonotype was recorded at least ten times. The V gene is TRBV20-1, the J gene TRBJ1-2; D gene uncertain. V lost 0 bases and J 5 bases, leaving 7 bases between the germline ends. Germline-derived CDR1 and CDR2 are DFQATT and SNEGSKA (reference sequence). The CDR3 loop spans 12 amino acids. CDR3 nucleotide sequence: TGCAGTGCTAGAGATTATGATTATGGCTACACCTTC. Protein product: CSARDYDYGYTF.

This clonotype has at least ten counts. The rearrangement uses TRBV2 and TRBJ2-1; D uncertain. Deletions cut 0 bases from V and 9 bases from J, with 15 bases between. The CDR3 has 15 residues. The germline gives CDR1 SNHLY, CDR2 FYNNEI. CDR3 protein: CASSEAIPPVGEQFF. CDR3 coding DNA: TGTGCCAGCAGTGAAGCGATCCCACCGGTCGGTGAGCAGTTCTTC.

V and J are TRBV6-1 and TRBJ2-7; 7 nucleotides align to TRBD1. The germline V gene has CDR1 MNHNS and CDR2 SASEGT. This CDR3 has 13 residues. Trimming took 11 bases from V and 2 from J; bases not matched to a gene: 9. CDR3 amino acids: CAEGGQRTYEQYF. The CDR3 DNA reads TGTGCCGAAGGGGGACAGCGGACCTACGAGCAGTACTTC.

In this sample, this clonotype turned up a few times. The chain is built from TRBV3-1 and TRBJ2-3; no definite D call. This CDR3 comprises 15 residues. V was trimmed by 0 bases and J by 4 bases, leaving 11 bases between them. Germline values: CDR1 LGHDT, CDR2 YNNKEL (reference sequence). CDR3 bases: TGTGCCAGCAGCCAAGATTCCGGGTTTGCAGATACGCAGTATTTT. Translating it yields CASSQDSGFADTQYF.

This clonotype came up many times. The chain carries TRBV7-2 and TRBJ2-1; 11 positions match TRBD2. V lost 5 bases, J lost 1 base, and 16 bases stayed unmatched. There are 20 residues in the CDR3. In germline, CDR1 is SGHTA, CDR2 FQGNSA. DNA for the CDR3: TGTGCCAGCAGCATCCCACGCGTCCGTCTAGCGGGAGGATCCTACAATGAGCAGTTCTTC. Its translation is CASSIPRVRLAGGSYNEQFF.

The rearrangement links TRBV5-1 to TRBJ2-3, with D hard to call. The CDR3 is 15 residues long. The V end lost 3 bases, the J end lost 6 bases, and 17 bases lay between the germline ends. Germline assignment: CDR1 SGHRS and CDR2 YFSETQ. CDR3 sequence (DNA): TGCGCCAGCAGCTCCGCTGCCTTTACGTGGGATACGCAGTATTTT. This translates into CASSSAAFTWDTQYF. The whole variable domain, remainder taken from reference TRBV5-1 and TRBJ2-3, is KAGVTQTPRYLIKTRGQQVTLSCSPISGHRSVSWYQQTPGQGLQFLFEYFSETQRNKGNFPGRFSGRQFSNSRSEMNVSTLELGDSALYLCASSSAAFTWDTQYFGPGTRLTVL.

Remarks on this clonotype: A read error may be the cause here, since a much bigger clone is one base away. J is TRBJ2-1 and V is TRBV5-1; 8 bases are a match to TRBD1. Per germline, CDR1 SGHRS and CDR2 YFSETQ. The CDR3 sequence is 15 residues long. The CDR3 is CASSLVRGQSNKQFF. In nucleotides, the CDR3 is TGCGCCAGCAGCTTGGTCAGGGGGCAATCCAATAAGCAGTTCTTC.

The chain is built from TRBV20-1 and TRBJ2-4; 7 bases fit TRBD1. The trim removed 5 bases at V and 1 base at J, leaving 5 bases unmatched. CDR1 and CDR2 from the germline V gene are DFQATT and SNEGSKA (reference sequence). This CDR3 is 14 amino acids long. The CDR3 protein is CSAGRGQAKNIQYF. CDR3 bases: TGCAGTGCTGGACGGGGACAGGCCAAAAACATTCAGTACTTC.

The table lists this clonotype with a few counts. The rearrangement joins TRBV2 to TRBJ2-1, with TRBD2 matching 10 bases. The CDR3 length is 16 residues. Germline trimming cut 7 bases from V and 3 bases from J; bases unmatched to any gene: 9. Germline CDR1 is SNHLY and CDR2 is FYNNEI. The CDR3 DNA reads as TGTGCCAGCACCCGAGGGGGACTAGCGAGCTACAATGAGCAGTTCTTC. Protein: CASTRGGLASYNEQFF.

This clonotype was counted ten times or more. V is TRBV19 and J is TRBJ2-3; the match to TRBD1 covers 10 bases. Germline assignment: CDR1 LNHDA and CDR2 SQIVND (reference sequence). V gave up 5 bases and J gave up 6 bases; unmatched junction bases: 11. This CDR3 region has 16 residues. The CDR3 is CASSARAGQGTDTQYF. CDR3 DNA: TGTGCCAGTAGTGCCCGCGCGGGACAGGGGACCGATACGCAGTATTTT.

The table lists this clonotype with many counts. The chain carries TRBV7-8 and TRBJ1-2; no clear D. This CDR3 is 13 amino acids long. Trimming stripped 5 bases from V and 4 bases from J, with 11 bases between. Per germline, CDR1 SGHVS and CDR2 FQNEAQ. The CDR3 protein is CASSPNDGYGYTF. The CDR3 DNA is TGTGCCAGCAGCCCAAACGACGGCTATGGCTACACCTTC.